The 23 T cell receptor beta chains below all came from one sample that was sequenced in a study of ipilimumab plus nivolumab after autologous stem cell transplantation. The method was immunoSEQ multiplex PCR; TCRdb's version includes in-frame clones alone and lacks a portion of them. The sample shows some 15,000 clones, under 85% of them seen only once. Specimen: PBMCs, collected in a trial of ipilimumab plus nivolumab as post-transplant consolidation. These receptors were obtained from a male donor with primary mediastinal lymphoma.

In its sample, this clone was seen a few times. The gene calls are TRBV19 and TRBJ1-5, with no clear D. The germline V gene encodes CDR1 LNHDA and CDR2 SQIVND (reference sequence). This CDR3 is 13 amino acids long. With 7 bases removed from V and 3 bases from J, the gap between germline ends came to 10 bases. The CDR3 is CASTLGNNQPQHF. CDR3 DNA: TGTGCCAGTACTCTAGGGAACAATCAGCCCCAGCATTTT.

This clone was picked up a small number of times. V is TRBV5-6 and J is TRBJ1-3; 9 nucleotides align to TRBD1. The germline V gene has CDR1 SGHDT and CDR2 YYEEEE. The CDR3 is 16 amino acids. V was clipped by 2 bases and J by 0 bases; unmatched bases: 3. CDR3 amino acids: CASSFRTGASGNTIYF. CDR3 sequence (DNA): TGTGCCAGCAGCTTTCGGACAGGGGCCTCTGGAAACACCATATATTTT.

This chain links TRBV7-9 with TRBJ1-5, with D perhaps TRBD1 (5 bases). The CDR3 contains 16 residues. In germline, CDR1 is SEHNR, CDR2 FQNEAQ (reference sequence). V lost 1 base, J lost 7 bases, and 17 bases lay in between. CDR3 DNA sequence: TGTGCCAGCAGCTTAGGCACAGGACAAGGTCGACAGCCCCAGCATTTT. This translates into CASSLGTGQGRQPQHF.

V is TRBV5-1 and J is TRBJ2-7; 12 bases are shared with TRBD2. The CDR3 consists of 16 residues. V lost 4 bases, J lost 4 bases, and 9 bases stayed unmatched. CDR1 and CDR2 from the germline V gene are SGHRS and YFSETQ. The CDR3, as DNA: TGCGCCAGCAGCGGAGTACTAGCGGGAGGAACTTACGAGCAGTACTTC. Its translation: CASSGVLAGGTYEQYF.

This chain uses TRBV4-1 with TRBJ1-2; D unresolved. CDR1 is MGHRA and CDR2 is YSYEKL in the germline V gene. Trimming took off 0 bases at V and 0 bases at J, with 14 bases between the two ends. CDR3 length: 17 amino acids. The CDR3 region is CASSQERGTDSNYGYTF. The DNA for the CDR3 is TGCGCCAGCAGCCAAGAGCGAGGCACGGATTCTAACTATGGCTACACCTTC.

This chain connects TRBV2 to TRBJ1-5, with D possibly matching TRBD1 (6 bases). V dropped 4 bases and J dropped 3 bases, with 13 bases sitting between them. The CDR3 totals 15 residues. From germline, CDR1 is SNHLY and CDR2 FYNNEI. CDR3 bases: TGTGCCAGCAGTGTTGTACAGGGCCCCAATCAGCCCCAGCATTTT. Protein product: CASSVVQGPNQPQHF.

A few counts support this clone. The rearrangement joins TRBV9 to TRBJ2-2; 16 bases are shared with TRBD2. Trimming removed 3 bases from V and 0 bases from J; junction bases left unmatched: 8. There are 20 residues in the CDR3. Germline values: CDR1 SGDLS, CDR2 YYNGEE. The CDR3 here is CASSEGLAGGILANTGELFF. DNA for the CDR3: TGTGCCAGCAGCGAGGGACTAGCGGGGGGGATCCTCGCGAACACCGGGGAGCTGTTTTTT.

The V gene is TRBV7-9, the J gene TRBJ2-7; no definite D call. CDR3 length equals 12 residues. V was pared by 5 bases and J by 4 bases, with 9 bases between. Germline-derived CDR1 and CDR2 are SEHNR and FQNEAQ (reference sequence). The chain's CDR3 is CASSQGRYEQYF. The CDR3 nucleotides are TGTGCCAGCAGCCAAGGGCGATACGAGCAGTACTTC. The entire variable domain, with the rest obtained from reference TRBV7-9 and TRBJ2-7, is as follows: DTGVSQNPRHKITKRGQNVTFRCDPISEHNRLYWYRQTLGQGPEFLTYFQNEAQLEKSRLLSDRFSAERPKGSFSTLEIQRTEQGDSAMYLCASSQGRYEQYFGPGTRLTVT.

The chain employs TRBV2 and TRBJ1-2; D ambiguous. The germline gives CDR1 SNHLY, CDR2 FYNNEI. Between the trimmed V and J ends, which lost 0 bases and 2 bases, there was a span of 10 bases. This CDR3 contains 15 residues. The chain's CDR3 is CASSEAGLGNYGYTF. CDR3 nucleotides: TGTGCCAGCAGTGAAGCCGGACTGGGAAACTATGGCTACACCTTC.

The rearrangement uses TRBV11-2 and TRBJ1-1, with a possible D match to TRBD1 (6 bases). The CDR3 covers 14 residues. CDR1 is SGHAT, CDR2 FQNNGV, per germline. The V end was cut by 4 bases, the J end by 2 bases, with 11 bases between. The CDR3 DNA follows: TGTGCCAGCAGCTCCCAACAGGGTAACACTGAAGCTTTCTTT. This encodes CASSSQQGNTEAFF. Combining the CDR3 with reference TRBV11-2 and TRBJ1-1 gives the whole variable domain EAGVAQSPRYKIIEKRQSVAFWCNPISGHATLYWYQQILGQGPKLLIQFQNNGVVDDSQLPKDRFSAERLKGVDSTLKIQPAKLEDSAVYLCASSSQQGNTEAFFGQGTRLTVV.

This chain links TRBV7-8 with TRBJ1-4; D possibly corresponds to TRBD1 (5 bases). The V end was cut by 3 bases, the J end by 8 bases, with 19 bases between. The CDR3 sequence is 16 residues long. Germline-derived CDR1 and CDR2 are SGHVS and FQNEAQ. CDR3 nucleotides: TGTGCCAGCAGCTTCCAACCGCGACAGCAGGGAGAAAAACTGTTTTTT. It translates to CASSFQPRQQGEKLFF.

The chain is built from TRBV29-1 and TRBJ2-3; 10 positions match TRBD2. V lost 4 bases, J lost 2 bases, and 6 bases stayed unmatched. The length of the CDR3 is 15 residues. Germline assignment: CDR1 SQVTM and CDR2 ANQGSEA. For the CDR3, the DNA is TGCAGCGTTGTAGGGACTAGCGAAAACACAGATACGCAGTATTTT. Translated: CSVVGTSENTDTQYF.

This clone was detected only once. The chain carries TRBV5-1 and TRBJ2-7; TRBD1 is a possible D gene (6 bases). The CDR3 is 14 residues long. CDR1 and CDR2 (germline): SGHRS, YFSETQ. V lost 4 bases and J 6 bases, leaving 17 bases between the germline ends. The CDR3: CASSAGQIGAEQYF. The DNA of the CDR3 is TGCGCCAGCAGCGCAGGACAGATTGGGGCCGAGCAGTACTTC.

The chain links TRBV5-4 to TRBJ1-5, with 9 nucleotides matching TRBD1. V trimming: 4 bases; J trimming: 5 bases; junction bases outside the gene matches: 4. The CDR3 covers 14 residues. Germline V CDR1 and CDR2: SGHNT, YYREEE (reference sequence). The CDR3 loop is CASSPWDRDQPQHF. For the CDR3, the DNA is TGTGCCAGCAGCCCCTGGGACAGGGATCAGCCCCAGCATTTT. The variable domain in full, completed from reference TRBV5-4 and TRBJ1-5, reads ETGVTQSPTHLIKTRGQQVTLRCSSQSGHNTVSWYQQALGQGPQFIFQYYREEENGRGNFPPRFSGLQFPNYSSELNVNALELDDSALYLCASSPWDRDQPQHFGDGTRLSIL.

The chain carries TRBV7-2 and TRBJ2-3; perhaps TRBD1 as D (5 bases). CDR1 and CDR2 from the germline V gene are SGHTA and FQGNSA. CDR3 length: 14 residues. Trimming took off 1 base at V and 1 base at J, with 6 bases between the two ends. The CDR3 DNA follows: TGTGCCAGCAGCTTAGTAGGGGGCACAGATACGCAGTATTTT. This encodes CASSLVGGTDTQYF.

The chain recombines TRBV7-9 with TRBJ2-3, with TRBD2 matching over 12 bases. J gave up 0 bases and V 1 base, and 5 bases lay outside the gene matches. Germline CDR1 is SEHNR and CDR2 is FQNEAQ (reference sequence). The CDR3 extends over 18 amino acids. Here the CDR3 DNA reads TGTGCCAGCAGCTTAGGGGGACTAGCGGGCCGTAGCACAGATACGCAGTATTTT. Protein product: CASSLGGLAGRSTDTQYF.

V is TRBV5-4 and J is TRBJ2-7, with 9 bases fitting TRBD1. CDR1 and CDR2 (germline): SGHNT, YYREEE (reference sequence). Trimming took 1 base from V and 5 from J; bases not matched to a gene: 4. The CDR3 is 14 residues long. The CDR3, as DNA: TGTGCCAGCAGCTTGACAGGGGGCTTCGACGAGCAGTACTTC. Encoded protein: CASSLTGGFDEQYF. Drawing the rest from reference TRBV5-4 and TRBJ2-7, the complete variable domain is ETGVTQSPTHLIKTRGQQVTLRCSSQSGHNTVSWYQQALGQGPQFIFQYYREEENGRGNFPPRFSGLQFPNYSSELNVNALELDDSALYLCASSLTGGFDEQYFGPGTRLTVT.

The chain recombines TRBV5-1 with TRBJ2-2; D is unresolved. Trimming pared 0 bases from V and 16 bases from J, leaving 13 bases between. Germline CDR1 and CDR2: SGHRS and YFSETQ. The CDR3 is made up of 12 amino acids. This CDR3 is CASSLGLDVPFF. The CDR3 DNA follows: TGCGCCAGCAGCTTGGGTCTAGACGTTCCGTTTTTT.

The chain has TRBV2 and TRBJ2-1; 9 positions match TRBD2. The J segment lost 7 bases and the V segment lost 5 bases, leaving 6 bases of the junction unmatched. The CDR3 runs to 14 residues. Germline CDR1 is SNHLY and CDR2 is FYNNEI. CDR3 protein: CASSTGTSRNEQFF. CDR3 in DNA: TGTGCCAGCAGTACCGGGACTAGCAGGAATGAGCAGTTCTTC.

The V call is TRBV7-9, the J call TRBJ1-1; TRBD1 matches at 7 bases. Unmatched junction bases numbered 4, after V lost 5 bases and J lost 4 bases. This CDR3 comprises 13 residues. Germline CDR1 reads SEHNR; CDR2 reads FQNEAQ (reference sequence). The CDR3 DNA follows: TGTGCCAGCAGCATCAGGGGGGTCACTGAAGCTTTCTTT. Translation: CASSIRGVTEAFF. The whole variable domain, filled in from reference TRBV7-9 and TRBJ1-1, reads DTGVSQNPRHKITKRGQNVTFRCDPISEHNRLYWYRQTLGQGPEFLTYFQNEAQLEKSRLLSDRFSAERPKGSFSTLEIQRTEQGDSAMYLCASSIRGVTEAFFGQGTRLTVV.

V and J are TRBV27 and TRBJ2-3, with D hard to call. Trimming left V 4 bases short and J 0 bases short, with 11 bases between. Germline loops: CDR1 MNHEY, CDR2 SMNVEV (reference sequence). The CDR3 spans 15 residues. The CDR3 loop reads CASSSLALSTDTQYF. CDR3 nucleotides: TGTGCCAGCAGTTCCCTCGCCCTGAGCACAGATACGCAGTATTTT.

V usage is TRBV27 and J usage is TRBJ1-1, with a possible D match to TRBD1 (5 bases). The ends were cut back, 5 bases at V and 0 bases at J, with 16 bases in the middle. Germline V gene sequence: CDR1 MNHEY, CDR2 SMNVEV (reference sequence). The CDR3 runs 16 residues. The chain's CDR3 is CASSAIGGNMNTEAFF. CDR3 DNA sequence: TGTGCCAGCAGTGCTATTGGGGGTAACATGAACACTGAAGCTTTCTTT.

V and J are TRBV5-6 and TRBJ1-4; D might be TRBD1 (5 bases). V shed 4 bases and J shed 7 bases, with 14 bases lying between them. CDR1 is SGHDT, CDR2 YYEEEE, per germline. The CDR3 covers 14 residues. CDR3 residues: CASSIGTRGEKLFF. CDR3 DNA sequence: TGTGCCAGCAGCATCGGGACTCGAGGTGAAAAACTGTTTTTT.